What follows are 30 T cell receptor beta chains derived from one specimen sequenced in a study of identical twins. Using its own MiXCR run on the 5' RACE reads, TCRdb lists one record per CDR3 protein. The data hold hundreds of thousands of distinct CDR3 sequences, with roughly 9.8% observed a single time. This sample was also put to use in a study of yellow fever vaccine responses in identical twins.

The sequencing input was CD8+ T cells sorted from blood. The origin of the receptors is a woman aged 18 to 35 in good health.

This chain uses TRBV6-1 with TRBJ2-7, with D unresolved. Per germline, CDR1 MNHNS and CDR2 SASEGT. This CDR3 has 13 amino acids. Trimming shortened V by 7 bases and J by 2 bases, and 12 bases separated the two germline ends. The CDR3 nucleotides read TGTGCCAGCATGGGCAGCCCCCCCTACGAGCAGTACTTC. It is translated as CASMGSPPYEQYF.

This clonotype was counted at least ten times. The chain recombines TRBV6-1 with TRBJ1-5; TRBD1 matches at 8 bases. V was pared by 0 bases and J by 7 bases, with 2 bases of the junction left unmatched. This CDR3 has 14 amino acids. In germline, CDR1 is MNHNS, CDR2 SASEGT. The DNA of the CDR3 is TGTGCCAGCAGTGAAGCGGGGACAGGCCAGCCCCAGCATTTT. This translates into CASSEAGTGQPQHF.

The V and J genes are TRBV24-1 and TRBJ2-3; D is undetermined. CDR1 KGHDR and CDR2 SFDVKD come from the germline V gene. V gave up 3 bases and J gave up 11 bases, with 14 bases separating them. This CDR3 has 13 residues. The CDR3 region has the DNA TGTGCCACCAGTGATCTTATCCAAACCAAGCAGTATTTT. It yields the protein CATSDLIQTKQYF.

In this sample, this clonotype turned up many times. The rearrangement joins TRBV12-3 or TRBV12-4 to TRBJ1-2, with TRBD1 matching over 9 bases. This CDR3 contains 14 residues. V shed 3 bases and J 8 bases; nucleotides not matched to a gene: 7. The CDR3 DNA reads TGTGCCAGCAGTTTGGACAGGGGAACTAGCGGCTACACCTTC. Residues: CASSLDRGTSGYTF.

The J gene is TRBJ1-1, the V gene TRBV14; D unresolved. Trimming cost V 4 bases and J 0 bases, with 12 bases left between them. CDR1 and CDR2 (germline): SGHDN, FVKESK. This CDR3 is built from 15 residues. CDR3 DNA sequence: TGTGCCAGCAGCCCCTTGGCCATGATGAACACTGAAGCTTTCTTT. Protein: CASSPLAMMNTEAFF.

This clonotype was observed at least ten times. The CDR3 loop is CASSTKRAGVETQYF. In DNA form, the CDR3 reads TGTGCCAGCAGTACAAAAAGAGCGGGAGTTGAGACCCAGTACTTC. V and J are TRBV27 and TRBJ2-5, with 8 bases matching TRBD2. CDR1 MNHEY and CDR2 SMNVEV come from the germline V gene (reference sequence). The CDR3 has 15 residues. The junction had 10 bases not matched to a gene; V was cut back by 5 bases and J by 5 bases.

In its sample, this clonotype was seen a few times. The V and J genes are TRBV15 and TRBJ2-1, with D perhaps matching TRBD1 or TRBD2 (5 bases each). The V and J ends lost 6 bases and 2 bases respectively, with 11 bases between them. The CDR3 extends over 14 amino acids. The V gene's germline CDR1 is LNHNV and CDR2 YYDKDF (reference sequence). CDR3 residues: CATSSLGAYNEQFF. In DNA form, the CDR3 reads TGTGCCACCAGTTCTCTGGGGGCCTACAATGAGCAGTTCTTC. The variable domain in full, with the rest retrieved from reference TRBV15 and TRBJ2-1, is DAMVIQNPRYQVTQFGKPVTLSCSQTLNHNVMYWYQQKSSQAPKLLFHYYDKDFNNEADTPDNFQSRRPNTSFCFLDIRSPGLGDTAMYLCATSSLGAYNEQFFGPGTRLTVL.

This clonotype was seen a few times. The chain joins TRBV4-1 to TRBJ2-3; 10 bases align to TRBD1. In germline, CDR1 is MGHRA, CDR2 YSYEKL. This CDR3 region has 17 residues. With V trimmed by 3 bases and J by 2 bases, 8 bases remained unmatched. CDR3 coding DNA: TGCGCCAGCAGCCAGATAGGACAGGGGGTGACCACAGATACGCAGTATTTT. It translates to CASSQIGQGVTTDTQYF.

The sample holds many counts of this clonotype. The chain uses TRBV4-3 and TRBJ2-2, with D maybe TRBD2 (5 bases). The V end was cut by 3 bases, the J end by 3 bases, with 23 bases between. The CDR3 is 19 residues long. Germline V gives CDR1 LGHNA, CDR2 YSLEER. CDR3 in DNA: TGCGCCAGCAGCCACGGAACTTCAGGAACGGGATGGGACACCGGGGAGCTGTTTTTT. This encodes CASSHGTSGTGWDTGELFF.

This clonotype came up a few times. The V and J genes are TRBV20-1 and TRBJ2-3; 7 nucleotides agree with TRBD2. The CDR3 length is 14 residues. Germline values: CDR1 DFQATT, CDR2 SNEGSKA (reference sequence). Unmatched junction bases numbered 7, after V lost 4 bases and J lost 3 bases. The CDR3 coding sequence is TGCAGTGCTACTACTAGCGTTCTGACAGATACGCAGTATTTT. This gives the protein CSATTSVLTDTQYF.

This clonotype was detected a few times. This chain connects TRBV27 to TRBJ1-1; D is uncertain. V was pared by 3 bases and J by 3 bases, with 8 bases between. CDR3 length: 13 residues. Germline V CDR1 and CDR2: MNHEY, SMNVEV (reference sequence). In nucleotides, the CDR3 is TGTGCCAGCAGTTTTCGGGCTGACACTGAAGCTTTCTTT. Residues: CASSFRADTEAFF.

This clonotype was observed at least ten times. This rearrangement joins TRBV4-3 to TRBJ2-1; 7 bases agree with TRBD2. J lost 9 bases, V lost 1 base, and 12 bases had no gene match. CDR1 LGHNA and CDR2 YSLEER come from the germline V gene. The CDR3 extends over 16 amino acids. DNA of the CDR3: TGCGCCAGCAGCCAAGTGTGGGGGTCTCCGGGGGGTGAGCAGTTCTTC. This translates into CASSQVWGSPGGEQFF.

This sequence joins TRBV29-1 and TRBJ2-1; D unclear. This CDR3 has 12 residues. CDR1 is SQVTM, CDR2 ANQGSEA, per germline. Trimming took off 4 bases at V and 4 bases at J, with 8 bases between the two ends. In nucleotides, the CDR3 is TGCAGCGTTGGTAAGGAATACAATGAGCAGTTCTTC. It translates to CSVGKEYNEQFF.

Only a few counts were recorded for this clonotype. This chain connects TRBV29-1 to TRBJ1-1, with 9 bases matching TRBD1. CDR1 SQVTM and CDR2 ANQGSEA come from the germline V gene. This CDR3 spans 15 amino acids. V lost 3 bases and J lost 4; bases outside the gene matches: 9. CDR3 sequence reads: CSVDGRQGGSTEAFF. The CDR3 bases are TGCAGCGTTGACGGGCGACAGGGGGGAAGCACTGAAGCTTTCTTT. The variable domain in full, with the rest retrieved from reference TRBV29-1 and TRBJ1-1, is SAVISQKPSRDICQRGTSLTIQCQVDSQVTMMFWYRQQPGQSLTLIATANQGSEATYESGFVIDKFPISRPNLTFSTLTVSNMSPEDSSIYLCSVDGRQGGSTEAFFGQGTRLTVV.

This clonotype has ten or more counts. In DNA form, the CDR3 reads TGCAGTGCAGGGACTAGCGGGAGGGCCTACGAGCAGTACTTC. Translating gives CSAGTSGRAYEQYF. The chain carries TRBV20-1 and TRBJ2-7; TRBD2 aligns across 16 bases. The germline V gene encodes CDR1 DFQATT and CDR2 SNEGSKA (reference sequence). This CDR3 is built from 14 residues. V shed 6 bases and J 2 bases; nucleotides not matched to a gene: 1.

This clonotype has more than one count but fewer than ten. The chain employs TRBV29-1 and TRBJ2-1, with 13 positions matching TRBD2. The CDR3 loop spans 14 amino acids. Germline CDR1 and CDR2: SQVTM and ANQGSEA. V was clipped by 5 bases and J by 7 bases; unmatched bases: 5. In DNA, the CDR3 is TGCAGCGTTCCGACTAGCGGGGGGCCAAATGAGCAGTTCTTC. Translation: CSVPTSGGPNEQFF.

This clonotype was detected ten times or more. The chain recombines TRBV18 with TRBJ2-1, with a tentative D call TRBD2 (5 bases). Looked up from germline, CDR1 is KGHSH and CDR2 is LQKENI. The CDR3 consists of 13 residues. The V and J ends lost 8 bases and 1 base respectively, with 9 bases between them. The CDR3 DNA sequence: TGTGCCAGCCTGTCGGGATCCTACAATGAGCAGTTCTTC. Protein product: CASLSGSYNEQFF.

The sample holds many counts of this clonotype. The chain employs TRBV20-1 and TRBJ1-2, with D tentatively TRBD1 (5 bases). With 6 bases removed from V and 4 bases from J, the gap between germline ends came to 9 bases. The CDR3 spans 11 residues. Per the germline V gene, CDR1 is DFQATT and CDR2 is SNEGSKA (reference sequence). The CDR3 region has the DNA TGCAGTGCCAAAGACAGCTATGGCTACACCTTC. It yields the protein CSAKDSYGYTF.

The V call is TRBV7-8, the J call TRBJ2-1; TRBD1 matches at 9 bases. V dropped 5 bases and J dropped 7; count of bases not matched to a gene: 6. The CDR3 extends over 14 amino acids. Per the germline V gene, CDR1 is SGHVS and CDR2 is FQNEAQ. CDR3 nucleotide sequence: TGTGCCAGCAGCCCCCGACAGGGGGGTAATGAGCAGTTCTTC. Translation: CASSPRQGGNEQFF.

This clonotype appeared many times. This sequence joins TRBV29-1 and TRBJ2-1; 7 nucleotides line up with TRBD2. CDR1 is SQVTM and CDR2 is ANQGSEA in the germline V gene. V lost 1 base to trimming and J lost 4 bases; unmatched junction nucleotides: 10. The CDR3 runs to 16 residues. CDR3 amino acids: CSVEVGGRGIYNEQFF. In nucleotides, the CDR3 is TGCAGCGTTGAAGTTGGCGGGAGAGGGATTTACAATGAGCAGTTCTTC.

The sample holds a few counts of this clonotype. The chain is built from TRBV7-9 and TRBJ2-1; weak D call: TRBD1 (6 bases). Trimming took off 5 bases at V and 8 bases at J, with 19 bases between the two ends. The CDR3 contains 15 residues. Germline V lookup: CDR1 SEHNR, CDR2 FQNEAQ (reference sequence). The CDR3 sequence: CASSPQQGDGHEQFF. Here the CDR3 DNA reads TGTGCCAGCAGCCCTCAACAGGGAGACGGTCATGAGCAGTTCTTC. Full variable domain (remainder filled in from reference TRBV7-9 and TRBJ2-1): DTGVSQNPRHKITKRGQNVTFRCDPISEHNRLYWYRQTLGQGPEFLTYFQNEAQLEKSRLLSDRFSAERPKGSFSTLEIQRTEQGDSAMYLCASSPQQGDGHEQFFGPGTRLTVL.

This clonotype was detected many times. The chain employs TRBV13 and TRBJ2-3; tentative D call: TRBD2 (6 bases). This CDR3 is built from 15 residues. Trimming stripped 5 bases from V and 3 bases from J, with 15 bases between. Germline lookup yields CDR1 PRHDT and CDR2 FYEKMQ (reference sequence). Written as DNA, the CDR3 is TGTGCCAGCAGCCCTCCCGGGGGTAGTACAGATACGCAGTATTTT. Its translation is CASSPPGGSTDTQYF.

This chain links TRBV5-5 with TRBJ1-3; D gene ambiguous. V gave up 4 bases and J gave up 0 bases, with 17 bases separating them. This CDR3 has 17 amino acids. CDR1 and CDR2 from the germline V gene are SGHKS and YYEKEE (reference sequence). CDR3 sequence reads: CASSLNGLSNSGNTIYF. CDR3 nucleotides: TGTGCCAGCAGCCTAAACGGGCTTTCAAACTCTGGAAACACCATATATTTT.

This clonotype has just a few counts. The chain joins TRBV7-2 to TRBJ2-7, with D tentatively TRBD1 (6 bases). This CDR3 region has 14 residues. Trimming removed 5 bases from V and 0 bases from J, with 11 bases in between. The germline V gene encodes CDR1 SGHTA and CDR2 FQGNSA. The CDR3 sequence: CASSPQGSSYEQYF. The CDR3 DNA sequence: TGTGCCAGCAGCCCGCAGGGGAGCTCCTACGAGCAGTACTTC.

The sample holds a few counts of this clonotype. The CDR3 nucleotides read TGTGCCAGCAGTTTAAATCAAGGACTAACTCTTTCCTACGAGCAGTACTTC. Translating it yields CASSLNQGLTLSYEQYF. The V and J genes are TRBV27 and TRBJ2-7; possible D gene TRBD2, 6 bases. CDR1 and CDR2 (germline): MNHEY, SMNVEV (reference sequence). The V end lost 2 bases, the J end lost 1 base, and 18 bases lay between the germline ends. This CDR3 has 17 residues.

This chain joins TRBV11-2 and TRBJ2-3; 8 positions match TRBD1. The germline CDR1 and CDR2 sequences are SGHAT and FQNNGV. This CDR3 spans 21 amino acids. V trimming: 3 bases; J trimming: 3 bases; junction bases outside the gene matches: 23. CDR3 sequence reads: CASSFLRDRQSGSSKTDTQYF. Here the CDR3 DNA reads TGTGCCAGCAGCTTCCTAAGGGACAGGCAGTCGGGAAGCTCAAAGACAGATACGCAGTATTTT.

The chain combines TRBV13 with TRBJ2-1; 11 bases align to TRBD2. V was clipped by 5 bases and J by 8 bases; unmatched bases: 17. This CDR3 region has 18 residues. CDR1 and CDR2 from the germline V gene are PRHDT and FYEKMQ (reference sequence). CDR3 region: CASSPSSPRLAGTDEQFF. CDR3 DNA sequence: TGTGCCAGCAGCCCTTCTTCCCCAAGACTAGCGGGAACGGATGAGCAGTTCTTC.

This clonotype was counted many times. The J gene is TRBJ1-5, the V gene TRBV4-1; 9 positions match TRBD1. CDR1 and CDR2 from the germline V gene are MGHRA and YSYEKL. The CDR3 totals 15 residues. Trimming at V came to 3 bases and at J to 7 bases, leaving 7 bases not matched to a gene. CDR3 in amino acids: CASSQSQGAGQPQHF. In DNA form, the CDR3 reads TGCGCCAGCAGCCAGTCACAGGGGGCGGGACAGCCCCAGCATTTT.

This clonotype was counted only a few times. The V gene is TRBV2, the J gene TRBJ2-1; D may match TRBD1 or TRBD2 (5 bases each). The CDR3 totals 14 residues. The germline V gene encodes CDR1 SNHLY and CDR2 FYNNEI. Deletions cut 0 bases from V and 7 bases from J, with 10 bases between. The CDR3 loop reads CASSEAPGANEQFF. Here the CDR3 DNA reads TGTGCCAGCAGTGAAGCCCCCGGGGCGAATGAGCAGTTCTTC.

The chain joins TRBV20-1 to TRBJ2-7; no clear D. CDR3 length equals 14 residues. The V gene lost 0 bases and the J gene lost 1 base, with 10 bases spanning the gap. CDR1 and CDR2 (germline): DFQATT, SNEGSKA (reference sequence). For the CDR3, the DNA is TGCAGTGCTAGAGATCAAGCTGCTTCCTACGAGCAGTACTTC. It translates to CSARDQAASYEQYF.